This TCR beta chain was recovered during a study of cytomegalovirus exposure and HLA in healthy donors. Study at large: From HLA-typed donors, an early data release held around 85 million unique TCRs.

About this clone: Its matching antigen is unknown.

V was cut by 3 bases and J by 3 bases, with 8 bases left in between. Germline CDR1 is SGDLS and CDR2 is YYNGEE. The CDR3 spans 13 residues. Nominal health characterized the donors when sampled, though unrecorded immune exposures were likely. Study-wide results and limits: TCR beta sequences reportedly predicted most subjects' HLA-A and HLA-B alleles accurately. 87-base-pair reads could not separate some V segments, including TRBV6-2 and TRBV6-3.

The PCR was carried out with 60 Vbeta primers and 13 Jbeta primers. Assay used: immunoSEQ multiplex PCR; TCRdb lists only in-frame clones, some missing. The table lists about 120,000 clones, about 74% of them singletons. The chain has TRBV9 and TRBJ2-3, with D possibly TRBD1 on 5 matching bases. The clonotype was recovered from a young man in good health and CMV-seronegative. Specimen: PBMCs. CDR3 in amino acids: CASSASGTDTQYF. DNA of the CDR3: TGTGCCAGCAGCGCTTCAGGGACAGATACGCAGTATTTT.